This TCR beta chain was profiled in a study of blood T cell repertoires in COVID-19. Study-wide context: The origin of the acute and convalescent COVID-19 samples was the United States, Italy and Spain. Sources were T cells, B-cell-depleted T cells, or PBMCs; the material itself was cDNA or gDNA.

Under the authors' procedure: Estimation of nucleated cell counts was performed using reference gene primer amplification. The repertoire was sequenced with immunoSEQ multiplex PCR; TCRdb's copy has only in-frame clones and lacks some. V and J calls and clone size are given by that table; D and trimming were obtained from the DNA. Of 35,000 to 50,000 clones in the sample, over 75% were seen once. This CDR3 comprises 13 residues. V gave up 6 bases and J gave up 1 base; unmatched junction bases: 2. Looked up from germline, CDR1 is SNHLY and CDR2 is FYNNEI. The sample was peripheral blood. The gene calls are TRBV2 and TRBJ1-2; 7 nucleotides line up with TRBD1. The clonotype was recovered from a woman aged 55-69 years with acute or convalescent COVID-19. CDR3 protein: CASRRDSNYGYTF. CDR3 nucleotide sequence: TGTGCCAGCAGGAGGGACAGTAACTATGGCTACACCTTC.